The count of the clone carrying this T cell receptor (beta chain) is one. This sample is drawn from a study of blood T cell repertoires in COVID-19. Study in general: Samples came from the United States, Italy and Spain, spanning acute and convalescent COVID-19. From T cells, B-cell-depleted T cells, or PBMCs came the material, which was cDNA or gDNA.

The authors' processing: Estimation of nucleated cell counts was performed using reference gene primer amplification. The data were produced by immunoSEQ multiplex PCR, yet TCRdb's version contains in-frame clones alone and is incomplete. D and trimming come from the DNA, and the V and J calls and clone size come from that table. This table has 71,000 or so clones, about 79% appearing once. The specimen was peripheral blood. This clonotype was sampled from a man in his sixties or seventies with acute or convalescent COVID-19.

The CDR3 sequence is CASSASGTVTDTQYF. In DNA form, the CDR3 reads TGTGCCAGCAGTGCGAGCGGGACTGTTACAGATACGCAGTATTTT. J is TRBJ2-3 and V is TRBV2, with 7 bases that match TRBD2. The germline CDR1 and CDR2 sequences are SNHLY and FYNNEI. V lost 4 bases, J lost 3 bases, and 7 bases stayed unmatched. This CDR3 spans 15 amino acids.